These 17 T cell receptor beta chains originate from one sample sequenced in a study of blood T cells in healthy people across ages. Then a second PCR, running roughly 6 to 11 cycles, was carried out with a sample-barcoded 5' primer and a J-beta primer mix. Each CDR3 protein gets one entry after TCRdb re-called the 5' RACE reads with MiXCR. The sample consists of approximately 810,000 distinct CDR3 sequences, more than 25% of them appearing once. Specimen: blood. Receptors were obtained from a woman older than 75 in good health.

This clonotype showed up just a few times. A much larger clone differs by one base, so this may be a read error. The CDR3 loop is CASSSGLHEQYF. DNA for the CDR3: TGTGCCAGCAGTTCCGGGCTCCACGAGCAGTACTTC. V usage is TRBV28 and J usage is TRBJ2-7; no clear D gene. The CDR3 is made up of 12 amino acids. The germline V gene has CDR1 MDHEN and CDR2 SYDVKM. Trimming left V 4 bases short and J 5 bases short, with 9 bases between.

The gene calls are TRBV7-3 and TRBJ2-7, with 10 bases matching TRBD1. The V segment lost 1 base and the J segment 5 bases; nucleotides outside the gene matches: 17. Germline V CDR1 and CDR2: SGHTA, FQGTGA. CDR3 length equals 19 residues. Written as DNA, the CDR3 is TGTGCCAGCAGCTTAATCGGGCCCGTCGGACAGGGGGTGGAGGACGAGCAGTACTTC. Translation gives CASSLIGPVGQGVEDEQYF. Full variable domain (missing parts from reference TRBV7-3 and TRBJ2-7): GAGVSQTPSNKVTEKGKYVELRCDPISGHTALYWYRQSLGQGPEFLIYFQGTGAADDSGLPNDRFFAVRPEGSVSTLKIQRTERGDSAVYLCASSLIGPVGQGVEDEQYFGPGTRLTVT.

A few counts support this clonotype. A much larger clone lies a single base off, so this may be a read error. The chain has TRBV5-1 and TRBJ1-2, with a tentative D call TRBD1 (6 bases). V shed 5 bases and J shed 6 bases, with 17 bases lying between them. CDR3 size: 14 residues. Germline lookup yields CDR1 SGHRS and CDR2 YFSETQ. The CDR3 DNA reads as TGCGCCAGCAGGCCACAGGGATCTCGGGATGGCTACACCTTC. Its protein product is CASRPQGSRDGYTF.

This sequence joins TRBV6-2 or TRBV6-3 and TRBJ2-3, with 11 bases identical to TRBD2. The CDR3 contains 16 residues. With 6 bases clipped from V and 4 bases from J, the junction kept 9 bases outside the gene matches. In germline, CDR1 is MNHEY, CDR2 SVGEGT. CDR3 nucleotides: TGTGCCAGCAGGGTGGGACTAGCGGCGATGGCAGATACGCAGTATTTT. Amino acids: CASRVGLAAMADTQYF.

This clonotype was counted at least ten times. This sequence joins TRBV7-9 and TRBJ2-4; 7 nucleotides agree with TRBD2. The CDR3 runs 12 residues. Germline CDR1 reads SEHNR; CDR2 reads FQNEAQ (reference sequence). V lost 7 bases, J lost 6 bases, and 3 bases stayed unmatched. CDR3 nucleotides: TGTGCCAGCACCGCTAGCGGAAACATTCAGTACTTC. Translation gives CASTASGNIQYF.

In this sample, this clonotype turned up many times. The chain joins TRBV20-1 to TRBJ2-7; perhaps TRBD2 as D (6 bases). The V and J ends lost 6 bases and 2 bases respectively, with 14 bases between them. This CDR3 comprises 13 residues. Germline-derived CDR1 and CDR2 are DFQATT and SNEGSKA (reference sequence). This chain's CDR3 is CSASGTSTYEQYF. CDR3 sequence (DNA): TGCAGTGCCTCCGGGACTTCTACCTACGAGCAGTACTTC.

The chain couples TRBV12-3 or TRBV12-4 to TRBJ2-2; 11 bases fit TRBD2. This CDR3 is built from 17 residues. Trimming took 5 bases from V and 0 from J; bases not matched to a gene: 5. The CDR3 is CASSPPGLAANTGELFF. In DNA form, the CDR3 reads TGTGCCAGCAGTCCACCGGGACTAGCGGCGAACACCGGGGAGCTGTTTTTT.

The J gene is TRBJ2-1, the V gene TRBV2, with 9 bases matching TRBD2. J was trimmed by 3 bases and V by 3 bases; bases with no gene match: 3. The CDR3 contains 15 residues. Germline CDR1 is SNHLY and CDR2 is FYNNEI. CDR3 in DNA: TGTGCCAGCAGTGATGAGCGGGGGGTCTACAATGAGCAGTTCTTC. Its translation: CASSDERGVYNEQFF.

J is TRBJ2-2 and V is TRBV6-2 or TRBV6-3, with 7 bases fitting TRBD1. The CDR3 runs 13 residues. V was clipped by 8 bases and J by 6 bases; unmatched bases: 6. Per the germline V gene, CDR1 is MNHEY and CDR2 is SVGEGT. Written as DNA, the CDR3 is TGTGCCAGCGAACAGACAGGGCCCGGGGAGCTGTTTTTT. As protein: CASEQTGPGELFF.

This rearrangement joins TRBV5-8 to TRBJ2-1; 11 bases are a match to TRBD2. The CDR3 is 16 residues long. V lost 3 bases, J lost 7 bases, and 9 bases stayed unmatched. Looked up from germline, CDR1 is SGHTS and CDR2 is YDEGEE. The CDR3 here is CASSSILSGGANEQFF. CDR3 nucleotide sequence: TGTGCCAGCAGCTCCATACTTAGCGGGGGGGCAAATGAGCAGTTCTTC.

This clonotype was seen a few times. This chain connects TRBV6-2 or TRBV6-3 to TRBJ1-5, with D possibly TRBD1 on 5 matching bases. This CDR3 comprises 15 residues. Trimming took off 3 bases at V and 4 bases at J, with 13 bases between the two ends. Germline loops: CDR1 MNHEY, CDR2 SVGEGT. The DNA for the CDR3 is TGTGCCAGCAGTTATTCGACGGGGCGAAATCAGCCCCAGCATTTT. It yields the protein CASSYSTGRNQPQHF.

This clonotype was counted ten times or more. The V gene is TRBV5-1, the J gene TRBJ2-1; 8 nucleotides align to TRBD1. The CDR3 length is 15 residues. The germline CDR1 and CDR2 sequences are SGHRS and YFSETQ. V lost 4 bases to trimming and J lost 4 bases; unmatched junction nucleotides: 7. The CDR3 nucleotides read TGCGCCAGCAGCACTCAGGGGGCGGAATACAATGAGCAGTTCTTC. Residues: CASSTQGAEYNEQFF.

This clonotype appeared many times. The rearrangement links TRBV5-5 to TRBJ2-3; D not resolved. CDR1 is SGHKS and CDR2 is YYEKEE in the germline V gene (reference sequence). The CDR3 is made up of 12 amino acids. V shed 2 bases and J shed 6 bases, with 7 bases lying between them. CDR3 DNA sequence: TGTGCCAGCAGCTTTTCTCCCGATACGCAGTATTTT. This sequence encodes CASSFSPDTQYF.

CDR3 loop: CASSLELSVPYNEQYF. CDR3 nucleotide sequence: TGTGCCAGCAGCTTAGAGCTCAGTGTTCCCTACAATGAGCAGTACTTC. V and J are TRBV7-2 and TRBJ2-5; D ambiguous. V was trimmed by 1 base and J by 11 bases, leaving 23 bases between them. Germline V gene data show CDR1 as SGHTA and CDR2 as FQGNSA. The CDR3 is made up of 16 amino acids.

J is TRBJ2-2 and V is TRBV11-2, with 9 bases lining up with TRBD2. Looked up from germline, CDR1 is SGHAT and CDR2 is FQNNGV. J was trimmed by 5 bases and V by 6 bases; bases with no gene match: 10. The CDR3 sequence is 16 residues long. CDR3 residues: CASRRLADDRTGELFF. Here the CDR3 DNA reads TGTGCCAGCAGGCGACTAGCGGACGACAGGACCGGGGAGCTGTTTTTT.

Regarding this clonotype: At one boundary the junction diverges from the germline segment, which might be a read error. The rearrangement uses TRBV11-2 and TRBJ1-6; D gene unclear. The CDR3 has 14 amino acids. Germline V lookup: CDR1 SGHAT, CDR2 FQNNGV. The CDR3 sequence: CANSNGGVGSPLHF. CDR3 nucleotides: TGTGCCAACAGCAACGGAGGCGTCGGTTCACCCCTCCACTTT. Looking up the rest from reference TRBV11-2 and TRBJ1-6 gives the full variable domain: EAGVAQSPRYKIIEKRQSVAFWCNPISGHATLYWYQQILGQGPKLLIQFQNNGVVDDSQLPKDRFSAERLKGVDSTLKIQPAKLEDSAVYLCANSNGGVGSPLHFGNGTRLTVT.

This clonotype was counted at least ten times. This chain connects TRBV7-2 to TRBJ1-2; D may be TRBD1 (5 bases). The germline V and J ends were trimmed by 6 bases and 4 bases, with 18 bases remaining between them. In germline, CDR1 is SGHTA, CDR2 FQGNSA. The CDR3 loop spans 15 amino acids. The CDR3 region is CASSDYMGGIYGYTF. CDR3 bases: TGTGCCAGCAGTGACTACATGGGGGGGATCTATGGCTACACCTTC.